The entry that follows covers one TCR beta chain sequence. Only in-frame clones appear in the TCRdb table, and some are missing; sequencing was by immunoSEQ multiplex PCR. The repertoire consists of about 400,000 clones, with about 90% occurring once and the leading ten covering 1.7%. The source of the sample is a study of blood T cell repertoires in COVID-19. Study details: Samples taken during acute and convalescent COVID-19 were collected in the United States, Italy and Spain.

Germline V gene lookup returns CDR1 LGHDT and CDR2 YNNKEL (reference sequence). With 2 bases clipped from V and 5 bases from J, the junction kept 4 bases outside the gene matches. There are 14 residues in the CDR3. Cohort assignment relied on participant-reported clinical history. Specimen: PBMCs or T cells enriched from blood (not recorded which). The clonotype comes from a woman aged 25 to 45 who had recovered from COVID-19. The J gene is TRBJ2-7, the V gene TRBV3-1 (or the pseudogene TRBV3-2); 9 positions match TRBD1. CDR3 nucleotides: TGTGCCAGCAGCCAACCGGGACAGGGTAACGAGCAGTACTTC. This codes for CASSQPGQGNEQYF.